The rows below give T cell receptor beta chains drawn from one sample of a study of neurological immune-mediated disorders. Each CDR3 protein gets one entry after TCRdb re-called the 5' RACE reads with MiXCR. The sample lists about 80,000 distinct CDR3 sequences; approximately 4.6% were seen once. The sequenced sample was PBMCs. These receptors were taken from a woman aged 55 to 70 with multiple sclerosis. Both conserved end residues are part of each CDR3. Fields, in order: V gene, J gene, clone size, D gene, CDR3 DNA, CDR3 protein. D genes are given only for firm matches. Not all rows give a size; the values are once, few, many and, for expanded clones, a class.

V gene: TRBV2; J gene: TRBJ2-5; clone size: many; D gene: -; CDR3 DNA: TGTGCCAGCAGGGGAAGTGCGGAGACCCAGTACTTC; CDR3 protein: CASRGSAETQYF
V gene: TRBV25-1; J gene: TRBJ2-5; clone size: many; D gene: -; CDR3 DNA: TGTGCCAGCAGTGAATATACAGGTCAAGAGACCCAGTACTTC; CDR3 protein: CASSEYTGQETQYF
V gene: TRBV3-1; J gene: TRBJ1-2; clone size: many; D gene: TRBD1; CDR3 DNA: TGTGCCAGCAGCCAAGAGGGGCGACAGGGTAGTAATGGCTACACCTTC; CDR3 protein: CASSQEGRQGSNGYTF
V gene: TRBV5-1; J gene: TRBJ1-3; clone size: many; D gene: TRBD1; CDR3 DNA: TGCGCCAGCAGCTCGGGACAGGGGGCCTTACGAAACACCATATATTTT; CDR3 protein: CASSSGQGALRNTIYF
V gene: TRBV5-1; J gene: TRBJ2-7; clone size: many; D gene: TRBD1; CDR3 DNA: TGCGCCAGCAGCTTGAACAGGGGGCGAAACTACGAGCAGTACTTC; CDR3 protein: CASSLNRGRNYEQYF
V gene: TRBV18; J gene: TRBJ2-7; clone size: -; D gene: -; CDR3 DNA: TGTGCCAGCTCGCCCGGGTCCCTGCCCTACGAGCAGTACTTC; CDR3 protein: CASSPGSLPYEQYF
V gene: TRBV5-1; J gene: TRBJ1-1; clone size: medium-sized; D gene: -; CDR3 DNA: TGCGCCAGCAGCTTCACCAGGGGTGAGGACACTGAAGCTTTCTTT; CDR3 protein: CASSFTRGEDTEAFF
V gene: TRBV24-1; J gene: TRBJ2-3; clone size: many; D gene: -; CDR3 DNA: TGTGCCACCAGTGATTTGCGAGGGGCAGATACGCAGTATTTT; CDR3 protein: CATSDLRGADTQYF
V gene: TRBV20-1; J gene: TRBJ2-5; clone size: many; D gene: TRBD2; CDR3 DNA: TGCAGTGCTACCCACGGGACTAGCGGGGGGGCCAGGAAGACCCAGTACTTC; CDR3 protein: CSATHGTSGGARKTQYF
V gene: TRBV6-5; J gene: TRBJ2-7; clone size: many; D gene: -; CDR3 DNA: TGTGCCAGCGGGGGAAGACAGAAACCCTACGAGCAGTACTTC; CDR3 protein: CASGGRQKPYEQYF
V gene: TRBV12-3/TRBV12-4; J gene: TRBJ1-1; clone size: many; D gene: -; CDR3 DNA: TGTGCCAGCAGTTTAGCAGGTTGGAAGGAAAGGAAATTCCGAGCTGAAGCTTTCTTT; CDR3 protein: CASSLAGWKERKFRAEAFF
V gene: TRBV9; J gene: TRBJ1-1; clone size: many; D gene: -; CDR3 DNA: TGTGCCAGCAGCGTAGTTAGGACACCGAACACTGAAGCTTTCTTT; CDR3 protein: CASSVVRTPNTEAFF
V gene: TRBV28; J gene: TRBJ1-5; clone size: many; D gene: TRBD1; CDR3 DNA: TGTGCCAGCAGTTTGGGGTTAGAACAGGGGGGCATTCGTCAGCCCCAGCATTTT; CDR3 protein: CASSLGLEQGGIRQPQHF
V gene: TRBV20-1; J gene: TRBJ1-5; clone size: many; D gene: -; CDR3 DNA: TGCAGTGTCCGTCGCGGAAATAGCAATCAGCCCCAGCATTTT; CDR3 protein: CSVRRGNSNQPQHF
V gene: TRBV5-1; J gene: TRBJ1-1; clone size: many; D gene: -; CDR3 DNA: TGCGCCAGCAGCTTGGGGGTGGTTTACACTGAAGCTTTCTTT; CDR3 protein: CASSLGVVYTEAFF
V gene: TRBV6-1; J gene: TRBJ2-7; clone size: many; D gene: TRBD1; CDR3 DNA: TGTGCCAGCAGTGCCGGGACAGCCTACTACGAGCAGTACTTC; CDR3 protein: CASSAGTAYYEQYF
V gene: TRBV2; J gene: TRBJ1-4; clone size: many; D gene: -; CDR3 DNA: TGTGCCAGCAGTGAAGGGAGGGACGAAAAACTGTTTTTT; CDR3 protein: CASSEGRDEKLFF
V gene: TRBV20-1; J gene: TRBJ2-3; clone size: many; D gene: -; CDR3 DNA: TGCAGTGCTAGTGAGGCGGGGCCCACAGATACGCAGTATTTT; CDR3 protein: CSASEAGPTDTQYF
V gene: TRBV6-1; J gene: TRBJ1-5; clone size: -; D gene: TRBD1; CDR3 DNA: TGTGCCAGCACCAGGACAGGGCGCGATCAGCCCCAGCATTTT; CDR3 protein: CASTRTGRDQPQHF
V gene: TRBV7-8; J gene: TRBJ1-2; clone size: many; D gene: -; CDR3 DNA: TGTGCCAGCAGCGCAGGGACCACGCTTTACACCTTC; CDR3 protein: CASSAGTTLYTF
V gene: TRBV6-6; J gene: TRBJ1-1; clone size: many; D gene: -; CDR3 DNA: TGTGCCAGCACGGACGTTGGAGCTTTCTTT; CDR3 protein: CASTDVGAFF
V gene: TRBV12-3/TRBV12-4; J gene: TRBJ1-5; clone size: many; D gene: TRBD1; CDR3 DNA: TGTGCCAGCAGTTTGGGGACAGGTGGTAATCAGCCCCAGCATTTT; CDR3 protein: CASSLGTGGNQPQHF
V gene: TRBV20-1; J gene: TRBJ1-5; clone size: many; D gene: -; CDR3 DNA: TGCAGTGCTACCCGGGACGTGAATCAGCCCCAGCATTTT; CDR3 protein: CSATRDVNQPQHF
V gene: TRBV20-1; J gene: TRBJ2-6; clone size: many; D gene: -; CDR3 DNA: TGCAGTGCTAGAGATCCCAGGGAAGGAGGGGCCAACGTCCTGACTTTC; CDR3 protein: CSARDPREGGANVLTF
V gene: TRBV20-1; J gene: TRBJ2-7; clone size: many; D gene: TRBD2; CDR3 DNA: TGCAGTGCTAGAATTATAGCGGGGGGCTCCTACGAGCAGTACTTC; CDR3 protein: CSARIIAGGSYEQYF
V gene: TRBV29-1; J gene: TRBJ1-2; clone size: many; D gene: -; CDR3 DNA: TGCAGCGTTGATACGACAGCGCTCTATGGCTACACCTTC; CDR3 protein: CSVDTTALYGYTF
V gene: TRBV5-8; J gene: TRBJ2-5; clone size: many; D gene: -; CDR3 DNA: TGTGCCAGCAGCTTGGGGCAGAGGGGGTACCAAGAGACCCAGTACTTC; CDR3 protein: CASSLGQRGYQETQYF
V gene: TRBV7-8; J gene: TRBJ1-5; clone size: many; D gene: -; CDR3 DNA: TGTGCCAGCAGCGGCCGGGGGGAGGCGGGTCAGCCCCAGCATTTT; CDR3 protein: CASSGRGEAGQPQHF
V gene: TRBV20-1; J gene: TRBJ2-3; clone size: many; D gene: -; CDR3 DNA: TGCAGTGCTAGCAATCCTACAGATACGCAGTATTTT; CDR3 protein: CSASNPTDTQYF
V gene: TRBV20-1; J gene: TRBJ1-4; clone size: many; D gene: -; CDR3 DNA: TGCAGTGCTAGGGGGTCTGGGCCAAAACTTGGGGAAAAACTGTTTTTT; CDR3 protein: CSARGSGPKLGEKLFF
V gene: TRBV20-1; J gene: TRBJ2-3; clone size: many; D gene: TRBD2; CDR3 DNA: TGCAGTGCCGTTAGCGGGGGGGGAGATACGCAGTATTTT; CDR3 protein: CSAVSGGGDTQYF
V gene: TRBV15; J gene: TRBJ2-5; clone size: many; D gene: -; CDR3 DNA: TGTGCCACCAGCTCCGACACTTTCGAGACCCAGTACTTC; CDR3 protein: CATSSDTFETQYF
V gene: TRBV28; J gene: TRBJ1-5; clone size: many; D gene: TRBD1; CDR3 DNA: TGTGCCAGCAGAGGACAGGGAATGGGGAATCAGCCCCAGCATTTT; CDR3 protein: CASRGQGMGNQPQHF
V gene: TRBV20-1; J gene: TRBJ2-7; clone size: many; D gene: TRBD2; CDR3 DNA: TGCAGTGCTGAGCCTTCGGGGGGATCTACCTACGAGCAGTACTTC; CDR3 protein: CSAEPSGGSTYEQYF
V gene: TRBV10-3; J gene: TRBJ2-7; clone size: many; D gene: TRBD1; CDR3 DNA: TGTGCCATCAGTGGGGCCGGGACAGGGGGCTCCGAGCAGTACTTC; CDR3 protein: CAISGAGTGGSEQYF